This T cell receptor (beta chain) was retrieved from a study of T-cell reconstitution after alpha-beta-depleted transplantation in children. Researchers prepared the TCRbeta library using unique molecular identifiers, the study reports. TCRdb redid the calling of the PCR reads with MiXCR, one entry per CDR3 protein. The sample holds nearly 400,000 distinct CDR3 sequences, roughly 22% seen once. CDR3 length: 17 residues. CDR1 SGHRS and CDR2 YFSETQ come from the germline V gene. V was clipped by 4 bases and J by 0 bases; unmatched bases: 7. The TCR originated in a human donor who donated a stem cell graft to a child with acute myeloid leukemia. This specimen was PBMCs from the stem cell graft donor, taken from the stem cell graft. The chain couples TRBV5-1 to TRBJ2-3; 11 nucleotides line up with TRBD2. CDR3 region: CASSTGLADSSTDTQYF. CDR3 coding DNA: TGCGCCAGCAGCACGGGACTAGCGGACTCTAGCACAGATACGCAGTATTTT.